Listed here are 15 T cell receptor beta chains from one sample, sequenced in a study of blood T cell repertoires in COVID-19. Some clones are missing from TCRdb's copy, which holds only in-frame ones; the method was immunoSEQ multiplex PCR. The sample has about 220,000 clones; around 82% are singletons. What was sequenced was peripheral blood. The receptors shown here come from a woman in her fifties or sixties with acute or convalescent COVID-19.

This clone has a handful of counts. The junction departs from germline at one end; a sequencing error may be responsible. The identical CDR3 is also encoded by other nucleotide sequences in the sample. In DNA form, the CDR3 reads TGTGCCAGCAGTCAAGGGGCAGGGGGGTCCTACGAGCAGTACTTC. It is translated as CASSQGAGGSYEQYF. The rearrangement joins TRBV3-1 (or the pseudogene TRBV3-2) to TRBJ2-7; a possible D gene is TRBD1 (7 bases). The CDR3 has 15 amino acids. Germline V gives CDR1 LGHDT, CDR2 YNNKEL (reference sequence).

The V and J genes are TRBV19 and TRBJ2-3; tentative D call: TRBD2 (6 bases). Trimming cost V 6 bases and J 2 bases, with 12 bases left between them. Per the germline V gene, CDR1 is LNHDA and CDR2 is SQIVND (reference sequence). The CDR3 has 14 residues. The CDR3, as DNA: TGTGCCAGTAGGTCTAGCGTAGCCACAGATACGCAGTATTTT. Its translation is CASRSSVATDTQYF.

Only one count was recorded for this clone. The CDR3 region has the DNA TGTGCCAGCAGCTTAAGGGGCGACAGATCCTACGAGCAGTACTTC. Its translation is CASSLRGDRSYEQYF. V and J are TRBV7-8 and TRBJ2-7; tentative D call: TRBD1 (5 bases). V lost 2 bases and J lost 1, with 12 bases in between. This CDR3 contains 15 residues. Germline values: CDR1 SGHVS, CDR2 FQNEAQ.

V usage is TRBV28 and J usage is TRBJ1-1; D ambiguous. The CDR3 contains 11 residues. Trimming stripped 6 bases from V and 10 bases from J, with 12 bases between. The V gene's germline CDR1 is MDHEN and CDR2 SYDVKM. The CDR3: CASRLEGGAFF. CDR3 DNA sequence: TGTGCCAGCAGACTTGAGGGAGGAGCTTTCTTT. The variable domain in full, completed from reference TRBV28 and TRBJ1-1, reads DVKVTQSSRYLVKRTGEKVFLECVQDMDHENMFWYRQDPGLGLRLIYFSYDVKMKEKGDIPEGYSVSREKKERFSLILESASTNQTSMYLCASRLEGGAFFGQGTRLTVV.

The rearrangement joins TRBV24-1 to TRBJ2-1; 7 positions agree with TRBD1. V lost 1 base to trimming and J lost 9 bases; unmatched junction nucleotides: 2. Germline CDR1 is KGHDR and CDR2 is SFDVKD. The CDR3 runs 13 residues. The CDR3 reads CATSDLRQGEQFF. CDR3 sequence (DNA): TGTGCCACCAGTGATTTAAGACAGGGTGAGCAGTTCTTC.

The chain has TRBV6-5 and TRBJ1-4; D not certain. CDR1 is MNHEY and CDR2 is SVGAGI in the germline V gene. Trimming took off 8 bases at V and 8 bases at J, with 18 bases between the two ends. The CDR3 has 14 residues. The CDR3 protein is CASAQMGSREKLFF. CDR3 nucleotides: TGTGCCAGCGCCCAGATGGGCAGTCGGGAAAAACTGTTTTTT.

The rearrangement joins TRBV28 to TRBJ2-7; no reliable D call. This CDR3 spans 11 amino acids. Deletions cut 6 bases from V and 4 bases from J, with 7 bases between. Looked up from germline, CDR1 is MDHEN and CDR2 is SYDVKM. The CDR3 region is CASRNLYEQYF. DNA for the CDR3: TGTGCCAGCAGAAATCTGTACGAGCAGTACTTC.

This chain connects TRBV28 to TRBJ1-2; D gene ambiguous. Germline V gene data show CDR1 as MDHEN and CDR2 as SYDVKM. Trimming shortened V by 7 bases and J by 7 bases, and 13 bases separated the two germline ends. CDR3 length equals 12 residues. This CDR3 is CASTSRRVGYTF. DNA for the CDR3: TGTGCCAGCACTTCAAGGAGGGTTGGCTACACCTTC.

The chain recombines TRBV18 with TRBJ2-7, with TRBD1 matching over 8 bases. This CDR3 is built from 13 residues. The V gene's germline CDR1 is KGHSH and CDR2 LQKENI. V lost 3 bases and J lost 6; bases outside the gene matches: 4. The chain's CDR3 is CASSPQDRGEQYF. CDR3 nucleotide sequence: TGTGCCAGCTCACCCCAAGACAGGGGCGAGCAGTACTTC.

Notes on this clone: The junction departs from germline at one end; a sequencing error may be responsible. The rearrangement joins TRBV20-1 to TRBJ2-1, with D uncertain. The CDR3 sequence is 8 residues long. Germline-derived CDR1 and CDR2 are DFQATT and SNEGSKA (reference sequence). The DNA of the CDR3 is TGCAGTGCCACTAACCAGATCTTC. Its protein product is CSATNQIF.

The chain carries TRBV7-9 and TRBJ2-1; D unresolved. The V gene lost 5 bases and the J gene lost 7 bases, with 9 bases spanning the gap. Germline CDR1 reads SEHNR; CDR2 reads FQNEAQ (reference sequence). The CDR3 loop spans 12 amino acids. In nucleotides, the CDR3 is TGTGCCAGCAGCCGGGTCGGGAATGAGCAGTTCTTC. It encodes CASSRVGNEQFF.

The chain is built from TRBV5-1 and TRBJ2-2; a weak D match, TRBD1 (5 bases). V was pared by 0 bases and J by 7 bases, with 13 bases between. Germline lookup yields CDR1 SGHRS and CDR2 YFSETQ. The CDR3 consists of 15 residues. The CDR3 reads CASSLDNLGVGELFF. CDR3 in DNA: TGCGCCAGCAGCTTGGATAACCTAGGGGTCGGGGAGCTGTTTTTT.

This chain links TRBV10-2 with TRBJ2-5, with D possibly matching TRBD2 (5 bases). CDR1 and CDR2 (germline): WSHSY, SAAADI. CDR3 length: 13 residues. The germline V and J ends were trimmed by 3 bases and 6 bases, with 11 bases remaining between them. The CDR3, as DNA: TGCGCCAGCAGTGAAATAGCGTTAAAGACCCAGTACTTC. Translation: CASSEIALKTQYF.

In its sample, this clone was seen once. The chain employs TRBV5-1 and TRBJ1-1; D is unresolved. Germline assignment: CDR1 SGHRS and CDR2 YFSETQ. The germline V and J ends were trimmed by 0 bases and 6 bases, with 18 bases remaining between them. The CDR3 is 16 amino acids. The CDR3 reads CASSLAFLRGRAEAFF. CDR3 nucleotides: TGCGCCAGCAGCTTGGCCTTCCTTCGGGGAAGGGCTGAAGCTTTCTTT.

The gene calls are TRBV5-1 and TRBJ2-3; the D is unclear. The CDR3 is 14 amino acids. Per germline, CDR1 SGHRS and CDR2 YFSETQ. V was shortened by 5 bases and J by 2 bases, with 12 bases between the two germline ends. CDR3 amino acids: CASSFRKLTDTQYF. CDR3 nucleotide sequence: TGCGCCAGCAGTTTCAGGAAGCTCACAGATACGCAGTATTTT.